This TCR beta chain was captured by sequencing in a study of blood T cell repertoires in COVID-19. Study-level background: Some COVID-19 samples were acute and others convalescent; all came from the United States, Italy and Spain. PBMCs, B-cell-depleted T cells, or T cells provided the cDNA or gDNA that made up the material.

Authors' data handling: Amplification from reference gene primers served as the basis for estimated nucleated cell counts. The protocol was immunoSEQ multiplex PCR, while the TCRdb copy is restricted to in-frame clones and leaves out a portion. The V and J calls and clone size come from that table; D and trimming were worked out from the DNA. The sample consists of 100,000 to 150,000 clones, roughly 91% of them appearing once. The germline CDR1 and CDR2 sequences are MNHNS and SASEGT. The junction had 5 bases not matched to a gene; V was cut back by 2 bases and J by 1 base. This CDR3 is built from 16 residues.

The sequence came from a human donor in a cohort sampled during active COVID-19. Specimen: peripheral blood. The chain has TRBV6-1 and TRBJ2-1; 7 nucleotides match TRBD2. The CDR3 DNA sequence: TGTGCCAGCAGTGAACGGCCAGCGGGATCCTACAATGAGCAGTTCTTC. This gives the protein CASSERPAGSYNEQFF.